These 30 T cell receptor beta chains originate from one sample sequenced in a study of blood T cell repertoires in COVID-19. Libraries were prepared by immunoSEQ multiplex PCR; TCRdb keeps only in-frame clonotypes and omits some of them. The sample yields 200,000 to 250,000 clones, 84% seen once. The sequenced material came from peripheral blood. All receptors derive from a man aged 50 to 59 with active or convalescent COVID-19.

The gene calls are TRBV19 and TRBJ1-2; TRBD1 matches at 8 bases. Germline CDR1 reads LNHDA; CDR2 reads SQIVND (reference sequence). This CDR3 is built from 17 residues. J gave up 3 bases and V 4 bases, and 13 bases lay outside the gene matches. The CDR3: CASSNDRGYIADYGYTF. DNA for the CDR3: TGTGCCAGTAGTAACGACAGGGGATATATAGCAGACTATGGCTACACCTTC.

The J gene is TRBJ1-3, the V gene TRBV6-1, with 7 bases aligning to TRBD1. J was trimmed by 0 bases and V by 3 bases; bases with no gene match: 8. The CDR3 spans 17 residues. Germline assignment: CDR1 MNHNS and CDR2 SASEGT. CDR3 DNA: TGTGCCAGCAGTGATTGGGACAGCTATTACTCTGGAAACACCATATATTTT. Protein sequence: CASSDWDSYYSGNTIYF.

V usage is TRBV28 and J usage is TRBJ2-5; TRBD2 aligns across 8 bases. The trim removed 3 bases at V and 4 bases at J, leaving 7 bases unmatched. The CDR3 contains 15 residues. Germline lookup yields CDR1 MDHEN and CDR2 SYDVKM. The CDR3 DNA is TGTGCCAGCAGTTTGGGGGCGGGGGGTTCAGAGACCCAGTACTTC. It is translated as CASSLGAGGSETQYF.

The chain combines TRBV9 with TRBJ1-2; TRBD1 aligns across 7 bases. J was trimmed by 5 bases and V by 4 bases; bases with no gene match: 11. The germline gives CDR1 SGDLS, CDR2 YYNGEE. The CDR3 is 15 amino acids. The chain's CDR3 is CASSPRGTATYGYTF. The CDR3 nucleotides read TGTGCCAGCAGCCCGAGGGGGACAGCAACATATGGCTACACCTTC.

The rearrangement uses TRBV7-8 and TRBJ2-3; no clear D gene. V lost 2 bases, J lost 3 bases, and 3 bases lay in between. The CDR3 is 12 residues long. Germline CDR1 reads SGHVS; CDR2 reads FQNEAQ. The chain's CDR3 is CASSLRTDTQYF. The CDR3 coding sequence is TGTGCCAGCAGCTTACGGACAGATACGCAGTATTTT.

The chain has TRBV24-1 and TRBJ1-4, with D perhaps TRBD1 (6 bases). The germline V gene has CDR1 KGHDR and CDR2 SFDVKD. This CDR3 is built from 17 residues. The V end was cut by 2 bases, the J end by 3 bases, with 15 bases between. The CDR3 DNA follows: TGTGCCACCAGTGATTCGACAGGAAGTATGGCTAATGAAAAACTGTTTTTT. Translated: CATSDSTGSMANEKLFF.

The genes are TRBV10-2 and TRBJ1-1, with 7 bases matching TRBD1. CDR1 and CDR2 from the germline V gene are WSHSY and SAAADI. The CDR3 has 14 residues. V lost 8 bases and J lost 3; bases outside the gene matches: 9. The CDR3 here is CASLKRGRDTEAFF. The CDR3 DNA is TGCGCCAGCTTAAAAAGGGGGCGGGACACTGAAGCTTTCTTT.

CDR3 nucleotide sequence: TGTGCCTGGAGTGTTGGGGCCTCTGGAAACACCATATATTTT. Translating gives CAWSVGASGNTIYF. The V call is TRBV30, the J call TRBJ1-3; TRBD1 might be the D (5 bases). V was pared by 0 bases and J by 0 bases, with 6 bases between. Germline V gives CDR1 GTSNPN, CDR2 SVGIG (reference sequence). The CDR3 totals 14 residues.

V gene TRBV18 combines with J gene TRBJ2-2; 12 bases are a match to TRBD1. The CDR3 length is 17 residues. The J segment lost 3 bases and the V segment lost 5 bases, leaving 7 bases of the junction unmatched. Germline-derived CDR1 and CDR2 are KGHSH and LQKENI. The CDR3 here is CASSSGQGAWDTGELFF. CDR3 coding DNA: TGTGCCAGCTCATCGGGACAGGGGGCCTGGGACACCGGGGAGCTGTTTTTT. Looking up the rest from reference TRBV18 and TRBJ2-2 gives the full variable domain: NAGVMQNPRHLVRRRGQEARLRCSPMKGHSHVYWYRQLPEEGLKFMVYLQKENIIDESGMPKERFSAEFPKEGPSILRIQQVVRGDSAAYFCASSSGQGAWDTGELFFGEGSRLTVL.

The V and J genes are TRBV6-6 and TRBJ2-1; tentatively, D is TRBD2 (6 bases). V lost 7 bases, J lost 3 bases, and 10 bases lay in between. Germline lookup yields CDR1 MNHNY and CDR2 SVGAGI (reference sequence). The length of the CDR3 is 13 residues. DNA of the CDR3: TGTGCCAGCACGGGACTCAACTACAATGAGCAGTTCTTC. As protein: CASTGLNYNEQFF.

The chain joins TRBV4-1 to TRBJ2-1; 11 bases map to TRBD1. The CDR3 is 15 residues long. The V gene's germline CDR1 is MGHRA and CDR2 YSYEKL. The junction had 6 bases not matched to a gene; V was cut back by 5 bases and J by 6 bases. The CDR3 DNA reads as TGCGCCAGCAGCACCCGGACAGGGGGCATCAATGAGCAGTTCTTC. Translation: CASSTRTGGINEQFF.

The chain is built from TRBV28 and TRBJ2-5; 11 bases line up with TRBD2. The J segment lost 2 bases and the V segment lost 4 bases, leaving 6 bases of the junction unmatched. The germline V gene has CDR1 MDHEN and CDR2 SYDVKM. The CDR3 sequence is 16 residues long. The CDR3 nucleotides read TGTGCCAGCAGTTCCAGACTAGCGGGATGGCAAGAGACCCAGTACTTC. Its translation is CASSSRLAGWQETQYF. Full variable domain (remainder filled in from reference TRBV28 and TRBJ2-5): DVKVTQSSRYLVKRTGEKVFLECVQDMDHENMFWYRQDPGLGLRLIYFSYDVKMKEKGDIPEGYSVSREKKERFSLILESASTNQTSMYLCASSSRLAGWQETQYFGPGTRLLVL.

J is TRBJ2-1 and V is TRBV19; D perhaps matches TRBD2 (6 bases). The ends were cut back, 8 bases at V and 0 bases at J, with 8 bases in the middle. The CDR3 is made up of 13 amino acids. Germline CDR1 LNHDA, CDR2 SQIVND (reference sequence). CDR3 loop: CASRETSYNEQFF. The CDR3 region has the DNA TGTGCCAGTCGGGAGACCTCCTACAATGAGCAGTTCTTC.

This clone occurred a few times. This chain connects TRBV12-3 or TRBV12-4 to TRBJ1-4; no definite D call. The CDR3 extends over 12 amino acids. Trimming stripped 2 bases from V and 8 bases from J, with 6 bases between. The CDR3 region is CASSLKEEKLFF. The DNA of the CDR3 is TGTGCCAGCAGTTTAAAAGAGGAAAAACTGTTTTTT.

V usage is TRBV5-1 and J usage is TRBJ1-3; D not resolved. This CDR3 spans 15 amino acids. Germline assignment: CDR1 SGHRS and CDR2 YFSETQ. Between the trimmed V and J ends, which lost 0 bases and 0 bases, there was a span of 7 bases. The CDR3 DNA is TGCGCCAGCAGCTTGGGGGCAGCCTCTGGAAACACCATATATTTT. This gives the protein CASSLGAASGNTIYF. The full variable domain, rest sourced from reference TRBV5-1 and TRBJ1-3, is KAGVTQTPRYLIKTRGQQVTLSCSPISGHRSVSWYQQTPGQGLQFLFEYFSETQRNKGNFPGRFSGRQFSNSRSEMNVSTLELGDSALYLCASSLGAASGNTIYFGEGSWLTVV.

The rearrangement joins TRBV10-3 to TRBJ1-4; the D gene is possibly TRBD1 (6 bases). Trimming took off 6 bases at V and 6 bases at J, with 11 bases between the two ends. CDR3 length: 13 amino acids. In germline, CDR1 is ENHRY, CDR2 SYGVKD. The CDR3 protein is CAIREKGDEKLFF. The CDR3 nucleotides are TGTGCCATCAGGGAAAAGGGGGATGAAAAACTGTTTTTT.

This clone showed up just a few times. The chain carries TRBV6-6 and TRBJ1-4; TRBD1 aligns across 11 bases. Germline values: CDR1 MNHNY, CDR2 SVGAGI (reference sequence). The CDR3 is made up of 17 amino acids. Losses at the gene ends were 5 bases for V and 8 bases for J; bases not matched to a gene: 13. DNA for the CDR3: TGTGCCAGCAGTCAAAATAACCGGGACAGGGGGGAGGAAAAACTGTTTTTT. This codes for CASSQNNRDRGEEKLFF.

This chain connects TRBV4-3 to TRBJ2-7; 8 bases agree with TRBD2. The germline V gene has CDR1 LGHNA and CDR2 YSLEER. The CDR3 covers 16 residues. V dropped 0 bases and J dropped 0; count of bases not matched to a gene: 4. CDR3 amino acids: CASSQDGLALSYEQYF. The CDR3 DNA reads TGCGCCAGCAGCCAAGACGGACTAGCCCTCTCCTACGAGCAGTACTTC.

V is TRBV5-1 and J is TRBJ2-2; 10 bases are shared with TRBD1. The CDR3 has 17 residues. Looked up from germline, CDR1 is SGHRS and CDR2 is YFSETQ. The V segment lost 7 bases and the J segment 6 bases; nucleotides outside the gene matches: 15. The CDR3 DNA sequence: TGCGCCAGCGGATTCGGTCCTGGGACAGGGGATGCCGGGGAGCTGTTTTTT. It translates to CASGFGPGTGDAGELFF.

This clone was counted a single time. The chain links TRBV5-1 to TRBJ1-1, with 11 bases fitting TRBD1. CDR3 size: 17 residues. CDR1 SGHRS and CDR2 YFSETQ come from the germline V gene. V lost 4 bases and J lost 0; bases outside the gene matches: 8. CDR3 amino acids: CASSKGQGANMNTEAFF. As DNA, the CDR3 is TGCGCCAGCAGCAAAGGACAGGGGGCGAACATGAACACTGAAGCTTTCTTT.

The chain joins TRBV14 to TRBJ1-1, with 7 bases aligning to TRBD1. Germline V gene lookup returns CDR1 SGHDN and CDR2 FVKESK. The ends lost 2 bases at V and 1 base at J; junction bases unmatched: 1. The CDR3 length is 14 residues. The CDR3 reads CASSQQGENTEAFF. In nucleotides, the CDR3 is TGTGCCAGCAGCCAACAGGGGGAGAACACTGAAGCTTTCTTT.

V and J are TRBV4-1 and TRBJ2-5, with D perhaps matching TRBD2 (5 bases). The CDR3 extends over 14 amino acids. The germline V gene has CDR1 MGHRA and CDR2 YSYEKL. V gave up 3 bases and J gave up 5 bases, with 13 bases separating them. The CDR3 is CASSHNLRGETQYF. DNA for the CDR3: TGCGCCAGCAGCCATAACCTGAGAGGGGAGACCCAGTACTTC.

The chain couples TRBV19 to TRBJ2-5; 9 bases agree with TRBD1. Germline CDR1 is LNHDA and CDR2 is SQIVND (reference sequence). J gave up 4 bases and V 4 bases, and 10 bases lay outside the gene matches. The CDR3 sequence is 16 residues long. The chain's CDR3 is CASSTGQGRVVETQYF. In DNA form, the CDR3 reads TGTGCCAGTAGTACCGGACAGGGGAGAGTAGTAGAGACCCAGTACTTC.

The chain is built from TRBV4-1 and TRBJ2-7, with D tentatively TRBD2 (5 bases). The CDR3 totals 14 residues. Germline V lookup: CDR1 MGHRA, CDR2 YSYEKL. The V end was cut by 2 bases, the J end by 4 bases, with 12 bases between. The CDR3 nucleotides read TGCGCCAGCAGCCAAAATACCGGGAAATACGAGCAGTACTTC. It specifies CASSQNTGKYEQYF.

This chain connects TRBV7-8 to TRBJ2-5, with 7 bases matching TRBD2. Per the germline V gene, CDR1 is SGHVS and CDR2 is FQNEAQ. The CDR3 extends over 14 amino acids. V shed 2 bases and J 4 bases; nucleotides not matched to a gene: 4. CDR3 sequence (DNA): TGTGCCAGCAGCTTACGCGGGGGTGGAGAGACCCAGTACTTC. Its translation: CASSLRGGGETQYF. Variable domain in full (rest from reference TRBV7-8 and TRBJ2-5): GAGVSQSPRYKVAKRGQDVALRCDPISGHVSLFWYQQALGQGPEFLTYFQNEAQLDKSGLPSDRFFAERPEGSVSTLKIQRTQQEDSAVYLCASSLRGGGETQYFGPGTRLLVL.

The CDR3 loop reads CASSFRKGRDTQYF. The CDR3 bases are TGTGCCAGCAGCTTTCGTAAGGGGCGAGATACGCAGTATTTT. The chain recombines TRBV7-2 with TRBJ2-3, with D possibly being TRBD1 (5 bases). Trimming stripped 3 bases from V and 5 bases from J, with 12 bases between. This CDR3 is built from 14 residues. Germline V CDR1 and CDR2: SGHTA, FQGNSA.

The chain links TRBV24-1 to TRBJ2-3; 10 positions agree with TRBD1. V shed 3 bases, J shed 5 bases, and the junction held 4 bases outside the gene matches. The CDR3 runs to 15 residues. Germline CDR1 reads KGHDR; CDR2 reads SFDVKD. This CDR3 is CATSDTRTGGDTQYF. The CDR3 bases are TGTGCCACCAGTGATACCAGGACAGGGGGAGATACGCAGTATTTT.

The J gene is TRBJ1-2, the V gene TRBV2; D may be TRBD1 (5 bases). The V gene's germline CDR1 is SNHLY and CDR2 FYNNEI. Trimming shortened V by 4 bases and J by 4 bases, and 16 bases separated the two germline ends. The CDR3 has 15 amino acids. The DNA of the CDR3 is TGTGCCAGCAGTGGGGCAGGGAACACCCTCTATGGCTACACCTTC. Amino acids: CASSGAGNTLYGYTF.

The V call is TRBV12-3 or TRBV12-4, the J call TRBJ2-1, with D maybe TRBD2 (6 bases). V was trimmed by 7 bases and J by 10 bases, leaving 14 bases between them. The length of the CDR3 is 12 residues. CDR3 in amino acids: CASNGGSNEQFF. The CDR3 nucleotides read TGTGCCAGCAATGGAGGGTCGAACGAGCAGTTCTTC.

The rearrangement links TRBV5-1 to TRBJ1-2, with D maybe TRBD1 (6 bases). From germline, CDR1 is SGHRS and CDR2 YFSETQ. The CDR3 length is 14 residues. The germline V and J ends were trimmed by 0 bases and 4 bases, with 10 bases remaining between them. CDR3 coding DNA: TGCGCCAGCAGCTTGGCAGGGGTAGGCTATGGCTACACCTTC. This translates into CASSLAGVGYGYTF.